The present T cell receptor (beta chain) was sequenced within a study of T cell changes during pregnancy in multiple sclerosis. Some clones are missing from TCRdb's copy, which holds only in-frame ones; the method was immunoSEQ multiplex PCR. The sample lists some 34,000 clones; approximately 92% were seen once. From germline, CDR1 is SGHRS and CDR2 YFSETQ. With 3 bases removed from V and 4 bases from J, the gap between germline ends came to 10 bases. This CDR3 comprises 13 residues. Sequences were derived from CD4+ T cells from peripheral blood mononuclear cells, sampled in the third trimester of pregnancy. This rearrangement joins TRBV5-1 to TRBJ2-5; D is possibly TRBD1 (6 bases). This clonotype was obtained from a female donor in good health, enrolled as a control in a pregnancy study. CDR3 in amino acids: CASSWTVGETQYF. CDR3 DNA sequence: TGCGCCAGCAGCTGGACAGTGGGAGAGACCCAGTACTTC.